The 13 T cell receptor beta chains below all came from one sample that was sequenced in a study of OX40 agonist ivuxolimab in advanced cancers. Method: immunoSEQ multiplex PCR; TCRdb's copy keeps in-frame clones and lacks some. This sample has about 71,000 clones, with around 78% found just once. The sample in question was CD4+ or CD8+ T cells sorted from blood, obtained in a trial of the OX40 agonist ivuxolimab. The receptor set was obtained from an adult with an advanced solid tumor such as melanoma, head and neck, liver or kidney cancer.

The rearrangement uses TRBV28 and TRBJ1-4; D not resolved. Germline V gene sequence: CDR1 MDHEN, CDR2 SYDVKM. The CDR3 runs 13 residues. The germline V and J ends were trimmed by 5 bases and 5 bases, with 9 bases remaining between them. CDR3 nucleotide sequence: TGTGCCAGCAGTGAAGCCTACAATGAAAAACTGTTTTTT. It translates to CASSEAYNEKLFF. The full variable domain, in which reference TRBV28 and TRBJ1-4 provide the parts outside the CDR3, is DVKVTQSSRYLVKRTGEKVFLECVQDMDHENMFWYRQDPGLGLRLIYFSYDVKMKEKGDIPEGYSVSREKKERFSLILESASTNQTSMYLCASSEAYNEKLFFGSGTQLSVL.

V is TRBV7-2 and J is TRBJ1-4, with a possible D match to TRBD1 (6 bases). This CDR3 spans 15 amino acids. Looked up from germline, CDR1 is SGHTA and CDR2 is FQGNSA. Trimming shortened V by 5 bases and J by 0 bases, and 10 bases separated the two germline ends. The CDR3 DNA is TGTGCCAGCAGCCTTAACAGGGCAACTAATGAAAAACTGTTTTTT. Its translation is CASSLNRATNEKLFF.

The gene calls are TRBV5-1 and TRBJ2-2, with 9 bases matching TRBD1. Germline lookup yields CDR1 SGHRS and CDR2 YFSETQ. This CDR3 has 15 residues. V lost 4 bases and J lost 1; bases outside the gene matches: 2. CDR3 in DNA: TGCGCCAGCAGCCTGGGACAGGGGAACACCGGGGAGCTGTTTTTT. This gives the protein CASSLGQGNTGELFF.

J is TRBJ1-5 and V is TRBV7-2, with a weak D call TRBD1 (5 bases). The CDR3 covers 14 residues. Germline CDR1 reads SGHTA; CDR2 reads FQGNSA. With 5 bases removed from V and 4 bases from J, the gap between germline ends came to 12 bases. The CDR3 loop is CASSPSPGNQPQHF. CDR3 nucleotides: TGTGCCAGCAGCCCCTCCCCAGGGAATCAGCCCCAGCATTTT.

This chain uses TRBV20-1 with TRBJ2-5, with D unresolved. Trimming took off 0 bases at V and 5 bases at J, with 4 bases between the two ends. The CDR3 totals 11 residues. From germline, CDR1 is DFQATT and CDR2 SNEGSKA (reference sequence). In nucleotides, the CDR3 is TGCAGTGCTAGAGATGGGGAGACCCAGTACTTC. Translated, it gives CSARDGETQYF.

The genes are TRBV27 and TRBJ1-1; D is possibly TRBD1 (6 bases). V was trimmed by 4 bases and J by 4 bases, leaving 10 bases between them. The CDR3 runs 13 residues. The V gene's germline CDR1 is MNHEY and CDR2 SMNVEV (reference sequence). For the CDR3, the DNA is TGTGCCAGCAGTTCAGGGGAAGGCACTGAAGCTTTCTTT. Protein product: CASSSGEGTEAFF.

This rearrangement joins TRBV29-1 to TRBJ2-1, with 11 bases that match TRBD2. Per germline, CDR1 SQVTM and CDR2 ANQGSEA. CDR3 length: 13 amino acids. With V trimmed by 5 bases and J by 7 bases, 4 bases remained unmatched. CDR3 protein: CSVPRTSGNEQFF. The DNA of the CDR3 is TGCAGCGTTCCGCGGACTAGCGGGAATGAGCAGTTCTTC.

The chain recombines TRBV5-1 with TRBJ2-1, with 8 nucleotides matching TRBD2. CDR3 size: 17 residues. Germline CDR1 is SGHRS and CDR2 is YFSETQ. The V segment lost 3 bases and the J segment 3 bases; nucleotides outside the gene matches: 11. The CDR3 DNA reads TGCGCCAGCAGCTACCGGAGCGGGAGTCCCCGCTACAATGAGCAGTTCTTC. This encodes CASSYRSGSPRYNEQFF.

CDR3 sequence reads: CAWRPSTEYGYTF. CDR3 nucleotide sequence: TGTGCCTGGAGACCCTCGACAGAGTATGGCTACACCTTC. V and J are TRBV30 and TRBJ1-2; possibly TRBD1 for D (5 bases). The CDR3 sequence is 13 residues long. The V gene lost 3 bases and the J gene lost 5 bases, with 13 bases spanning the gap. Germline assignment: CDR1 GTSNPN and CDR2 SVGIG (reference sequence).

This chain uses TRBV11-2 with TRBJ2-5, with D possibly being TRBD2 (5 bases). The germline V and J ends were trimmed by 3 bases and 5 bases, with 10 bases remaining between them. The CDR3 has 13 amino acids. In germline, CDR1 is SGHAT, CDR2 FQNNGV. This chain's CDR3 is CASSLRVRETQYF. CDR3 DNA: TGTGCCAGCAGCTTGAGGGTTAGGGAGACCCAGTACTTC.

The rearrangement joins TRBV7-2 to TRBJ2-7, with 8 bases fitting TRBD1. The CDR3 contains 14 residues. Per the germline V gene, CDR1 is SGHTA and CDR2 is FQGNSA. After removal of 3 bases from V and 7 bases from J, the junction contained 8 bases not matched to a gene. The CDR3 here is CASSFGTGYREQYF. The CDR3 nucleotides are TGTGCCAGCAGCTTCGGGACAGGCTATCGGGAGCAGTACTTC.

The gene calls are TRBV6-1 and TRBJ2-7; TRBD1 matches 9 bases. This CDR3 contains 14 residues. After removal of 5 bases from V and 6 bases from J, the junction contained 8 bases not matched to a gene. CDR1 is MNHNS and CDR2 is SASEGT in the germline V gene. CDR3 region: CASSTRQGESEQYF. The CDR3 nucleotides are TGTGCCAGCAGTACCCGACAGGGGGAGAGCGAGCAGTACTTC.

This chain uses TRBV15 with TRBJ2-4, with D uncertain. V was trimmed by 3 bases and J by 1 base, leaving 7 bases between them. Germline V gene sequence: CDR1 LNHNV, CDR2 YYDKDF (reference sequence). The CDR3 totals 14 residues. The CDR3: CATSSRMAKNIQYF. The CDR3, as DNA: TGTGCCACCAGCAGCCGGATGGCCAAAAACATTCAGTACTTC. Drawing the rest from reference TRBV15 and TRBJ2-4, the complete variable domain is DAMVIQNPRYQVTQFGKPVTLSCSQTLNHNVMYWYQQKSSQAPKLLFHYYDKDFNNEADTPDNFQSRRPNTSFCFLDIRSPGLGDTAMYLCATSSRMAKNIQYFGAGTRLSVL.